This TCR beta chain was sequenced during a study of cytomegalovirus exposure and HLA in healthy donors. Overall study findings and caveats: Association of a missense DCLRE1C variant with TCR beta V- and J-gene trimming was reported in a later analysis. In a later analysis, HLA-associated TCR beta chains were more clonally expanded than equally common others.

In this sample, this clone turned up a few times. The antigen is undetermined. PCR primers comprised 60 Vbeta and 13 Jbeta primers. Clones were read by immunoSEQ multiplex PCR, and TCRdb kept only the in-frame ones, dropping some. The sample carries approximately 110,000 clones, around 76% recorded once. CDR1 and CDR2 from the germline V gene are SGHTA and FQGNSA. This CDR3 contains 13 residues. After removal of 5 bases from V and 0 bases from J, the junction contained 1 base not matched to a gene. The TCR sequence derives from a woman aged 60 to 75 in good health and CMV-seropositive. The chain carries TRBV7-2 and TRBJ2-7; 7 nucleotides agree with TRBD1. The specimen sequenced was PBMCs. In nucleotides, the CDR3 is TGTGCCAGCAGCGACAGGGTCTCCTACGAGCAGTACTTC. It is translated as CASSDRVSYEQYF.